These 21 T cell receptor beta chains were sequenced from one sample in a study of identical twins. TCRdb recomputed calls from the 5' RACE reads with MiXCR, one row per CDR3 protein. The table records under 900,000 distinct CDR3 sequences, over 15% of them present only once. This same sample was also part of a study on T cells expressing NK-cell markers.

The sequencing input was PBMCs. The origin of the receptors is a woman aged 18-29 years in good health.

The V and J genes are TRBV27 and TRBJ2-7, with 9 bases identical to TRBD1. The junction had 11 bases not matched to a gene; V was cut back by 10 bases and J by 4 bases. CDR1 and CDR2 from the germline V gene are MNHEY and SMNVEV (reference sequence). The CDR3 is 14 amino acids. The CDR3 loop is CATSPTTGGYEQYF. Written as DNA, the CDR3 is TGTGCCACCAGCCCGACGACAGGGGGGTACGAGCAGTACTTC.

The table lists this clonotype with a few counts. This chain links TRBV7-9 with TRBJ1-6, with 9 bases aligning to TRBD1. This CDR3 has 16 amino acids. V was clipped by 4 bases and J by 8 bases; unmatched bases: 9. Per germline, CDR1 SEHNR and CDR2 FQNEAQ (reference sequence). CDR3 coding DNA: TGTGCCAGCAGCTCCACCCGGGACAGGGCGTATTCACCCCTCCACTTT. It encodes CASSSTRDRAYSPLHF.

This chain uses TRBV2 with TRBJ2-2; 8 nucleotides align to TRBD1. The CDR3 extends over 15 amino acids. Germline assignment: CDR1 SNHLY and CDR2 FYNNEI. V lost 5 bases and J lost 6; bases outside the gene matches: 8. CDR3 amino acids: CASSPRGLASGELFF. CDR3 nucleotide sequence: TGTGCCAGCAGTCCCAGGGGGCTTGCGTCCGGGGAGCTGTTTTTT.

Concerning this clonotype itself: A much larger clone differs by one base, so this may be a read error. The chain uses TRBV6-1 and TRBJ1-6, with TRBD1 identical over 9 bases. The CDR3 is 14 amino acids. V shed 6 bases, J shed 8 bases, and the junction held 5 bases outside the gene matches. CDR1 and CDR2 (germline): MNHNS, SASEGT. CDR3 amino acids: CASSQTGGDSPLHF. The CDR3 DNA follows: TGTGCCAGCAGCCAGACAGGGGGAGATTCACCCCTCCACTTT.

This clonotype has only a few counts. The rearrangement joins TRBV12-3 or TRBV12-4 to TRBJ1-3; 10 bases match TRBD1. The CDR3 loop spans 15 amino acids. Trimming removed 5 bases from V and 3 bases from J; junction bases left unmatched: 4. DNA of the CDR3: TGTGCCAGCAGTAGACAGGGGGCTCTTGGAAACACCATATATTTT. Protein sequence: CASSRQGALGNTIYF.

This rearrangement joins TRBV20-1 to TRBJ2-7; unclear D gene. The CDR3 sequence is 11 residues long. Germline CDR1 DFQATT, CDR2 SNEGSKA (reference sequence). Trimming shortened V by 4 bases and J by 2 bases, and 6 bases separated the two germline ends. The CDR3 is CSAISTYEQYF. The CDR3 nucleotides are TGCAGTGCTATCAGCACCTACGAGCAGTACTTC.

The V gene is TRBV10-3, the J gene TRBJ2-7; 9 nucleotides line up with TRBD2. CDR3 length: 14 residues. Trimming took 4 bases from V and 7 from J; bases not matched to a gene: 8. The germline gives CDR1 ENHRY, CDR2 SYGVKD. The chain's CDR3 is CAISGTSEAREQYF. In DNA, the CDR3 is TGTGCCATCAGTGGGACTAGCGAAGCCCGGGAGCAGTACTTC.

The chain has TRBV12-3 or TRBV12-4 and TRBJ1-6; TRBD1 agrees at 8 bases. The CDR3 length is 13 residues. The V gene end was trimmed by 5 bases and the J gene end by 10 bases; junction bases not matched to a gene: 4. The CDR3 DNA reads as TGTGCCAGCAGTGGACAGGGACGCTCACCCCTCCACTTT. Encoded protein: CASSGQGRSPLHF.

This clonotype was counted between two and nine times. V gene TRBV21-1 combines with J gene TRBJ1-1; the tabulated D call, TRBD1, remains unverified against the DNA. TRBV21-1 is termed a pseudogene. The CDR3 spans 12 residues. CDR3 protein: CASPTGSTEAFF. CDR3 in DNA: TGTGCCAGCCCCACAGGGAGCACTGAAGCTTTCTTT.

J is TRBJ2-7 and V is TRBV5-1; D possibly corresponds to TRBD1 (6 bases). The CDR3 loop spans 13 amino acids. The germline V and J ends were trimmed by 5 bases and 0 bases, with 9 bases remaining between them. Germline V gives CDR1 SGHRS, CDR2 YFSETQ. The CDR3 DNA follows: TGCGCCAGCAGTGACAGGATCTCCTACGAGCAGTACTTC. Protein sequence: CASSDRISYEQYF.

The CDR3, as DNA: TGTGCCAGCAGCCCGACAACAGGGATCCTTGGTAATGAGCAGTTCTTC. As protein: CASSPTTGILGNEQFF. The chain recombines TRBV7-2 with TRBJ2-1, with D maybe TRBD1 (6 bases). Trimming removed 5 bases at V and 7 bases at J, with 21 bases between. The CDR3 has 16 residues. Germline V lookup: CDR1 SGHTA, CDR2 FQGNSA.

This clonotype was detected only a few times. The V call is TRBV27, the J call TRBJ2-1; D could derive from TRBD1 or TRBD2 (5 bases each). The CDR3 contains 14 residues. Germline assignment: CDR1 MNHEY and CDR2 SMNVEV (reference sequence). V was trimmed by 9 bases and J by 8 bases, leaving 20 bases between them. The CDR3 DNA reads TGTGCCAGTAGAGGGACCCCCAAATGGGATGAGCAGTTCTTC. Translation gives CASRGTPKWDEQFF.

This sequence joins TRBV19 and TRBJ2-7; D may correspond to TRBD1 or TRBD2 (5 bases each). CDR1 and CDR2 from the germline V gene are LNHDA and SQIVND (reference sequence). This CDR3 is built from 15 residues. Trimming stripped 8 bases from V and 4 bases from J, with 21 bases between. In DNA form, the CDR3 reads TGTGCCAGTGGCAAAGGGGAAGGACTGCTTTACGAGCAGTACTTC. As protein: CASGKGEGLLYEQYF.

This clonotype was counted between two and nine times. This rearrangement joins TRBV6-5 to TRBJ2-3; 12 bases match TRBD2. V was pared by 2 bases and J by 4 bases, with 4 bases of the junction left unmatched. This CDR3 is built from 16 residues. Germline V CDR1 and CDR2: MNHEY, SVGAGI. The CDR3 loop reads CASSYAWTSGADTQYF. The CDR3 DNA follows: TGTGCCAGCAGTTACGCCTGGACTAGCGGGGCAGATACGCAGTATTTT.

The table lists this clonotype with a few counts. This chain links TRBV20-1 with TRBJ1-3; TRBD1 is a possible D gene (6 bases). Deletions cut 5 bases from V and 2 bases from J, with 13 bases between. CDR1 and CDR2 (germline): DFQATT, SNEGSKA (reference sequence). The CDR3 contains 14 residues. As DNA, the CDR3 is TGCAGTGCTTCCTCAGGGGTTGCTGGAAACACCATATATTTT. It codes for CSASSGVAGNTIYF.

This clonotype was recorded at least ten times. The chain is built from TRBV4-2 and TRBJ2-7, with TRBD1 matching over 8 bases. The trim removed 10 bases at V and 4 bases at J, leaving 9 bases unmatched. From germline, CDR1 is LGHNA and CDR2 YNFKEQ. CDR3 length: 13 amino acids. In DNA, the CDR3 is TGTGCCACCCAACAGGGGGACGGGTACGAGCAGTACTTC. This gives the protein CATQQGDGYEQYF.

J is TRBJ2-1 and V is TRBV9, with D unclear. The length of the CDR3 is 13 residues. Germline V gene sequence: CDR1 SGDLS, CDR2 YYNGEE. V shed 0 bases and J shed 5 bases, with 6 bases lying between them. DNA of the CDR3: TGTGCCAGCAGCGTAGCTCCCAACAATGAGCAGTTCTTC. It translates to CASSVAPNNEQFF. The full variable domain, with the rest looked up from reference TRBV9 and TRBJ2-1, is DSGVTQTPKHLITATGQRVTLRCSPRSGDLSVYWYQQSLDQGLQFLIQYYNGEERAKGNILERFSAQQFPDLHSELNLSSLELGDSALYFCASSVAPNNEQFFGPGTRLTVL.

This sequence joins TRBV10-2 and TRBJ2-7, with unresolved D. V shed 6 bases and J shed 2 bases, with 11 bases lying between them. The CDR3 has 13 amino acids. The germline V gene encodes CDR1 WSHSY and CDR2 SAAADI. CDR3 sequence reads: CASRADPTYEQYF. For the CDR3, the DNA is TGCGCCAGCAGGGCGGATCCTACCTACGAGCAGTACTTC.

This sequence joins TRBV20-1 and TRBJ1-5; a possible D gene is TRBD1 (6 bases). The V gene lost 1 base and the J gene lost 1 base, with 17 bases spanning the gap. The germline CDR1 and CDR2 sequences are DFQATT and SNEGSKA (reference sequence). This CDR3 is built from 17 residues. The CDR3 here is CSARGHAGDRSNQPQHF. The CDR3 bases are TGCAGTGCTAGAGGACACGCAGGGGATAGAAGCAATCAGCCCCAGCATTTT.

In this sample, this clonotype turned up many times. CDR3 in DNA: TGTGCCATCAGTGAGTCGTGGCAACCTGGAAACACCATATATTTT. Translated, it gives CAISESWQPGNTIYF. This chain joins TRBV10-3 and TRBJ1-3; D gene uncertain. V was pared by 0 bases and J by 2 bases, with 8 bases between. Germline V gives CDR1 ENHRY, CDR2 SYGVKD. This CDR3 is built from 15 residues.

This clonotype was seen more than once but under ten times. The chain is built from TRBV13 and TRBJ2-2; D remains unclear. The CDR3 consists of 16 residues. Germline CDR1 and CDR2: PRHDT and FYEKMQ (reference sequence). Trimming took 5 bases from V and 3 from J, leaving 16 bases between them. The CDR3 reads CASSLRVDFDTGELFF. The CDR3 coding sequence is TGTGCCAGCAGCCTTCGAGTAGACTTCGACACCGGGGAGCTGTTTTTT.